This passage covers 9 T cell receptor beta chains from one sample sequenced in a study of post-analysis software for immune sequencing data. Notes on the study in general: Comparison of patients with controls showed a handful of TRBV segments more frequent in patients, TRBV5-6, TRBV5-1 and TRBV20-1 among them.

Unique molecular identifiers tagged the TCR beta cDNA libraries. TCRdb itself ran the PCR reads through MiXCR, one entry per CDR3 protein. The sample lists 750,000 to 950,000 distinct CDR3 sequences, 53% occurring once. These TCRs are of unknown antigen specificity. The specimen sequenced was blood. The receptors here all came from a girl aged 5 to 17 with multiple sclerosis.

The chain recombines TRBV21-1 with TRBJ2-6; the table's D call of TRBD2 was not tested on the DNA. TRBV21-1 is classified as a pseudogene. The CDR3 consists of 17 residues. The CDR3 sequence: CASSKATLSTGANVLTF. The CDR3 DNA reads TGTGCCAGCAGCAAGGCGACCCTCTCGACTGGGGCCAACGTCCTGACTTTC.

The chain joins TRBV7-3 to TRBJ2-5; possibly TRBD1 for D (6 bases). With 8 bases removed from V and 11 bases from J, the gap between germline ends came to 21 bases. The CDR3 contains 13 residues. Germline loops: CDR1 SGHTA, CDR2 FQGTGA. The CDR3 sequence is CASGYGTMGEQYF. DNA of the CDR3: TGTGCCAGCGGATACGGGACAATGGGTGAGCAGTACTTC. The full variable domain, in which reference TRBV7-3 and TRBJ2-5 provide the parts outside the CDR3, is GAGVSQTPSNKVTEKGKYVELRCDPISGHTALYWYRQSLGQGPEFLIYFQGTGAADDSGLPNDRFFAVRPEGSVSTLKIQRTERGDSAVYLCASGYGTMGEQYFGPGTRLLVL.

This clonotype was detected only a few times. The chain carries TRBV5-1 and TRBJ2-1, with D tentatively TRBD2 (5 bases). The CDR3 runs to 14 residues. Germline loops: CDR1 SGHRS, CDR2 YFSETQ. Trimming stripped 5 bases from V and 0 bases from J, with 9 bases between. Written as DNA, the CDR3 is TGCGCCAGCAGGAGGGCGCACTCCTACAATGAGCAGTTCTTC. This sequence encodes CASRRAHSYNEQFF.

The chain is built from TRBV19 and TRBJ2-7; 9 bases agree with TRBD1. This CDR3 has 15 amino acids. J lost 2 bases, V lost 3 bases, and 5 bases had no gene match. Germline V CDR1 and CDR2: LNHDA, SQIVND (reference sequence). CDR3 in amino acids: CASSIGTGNPYEQYF. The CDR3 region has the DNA TGTGCCAGTAGTATTGGGACAGGGAACCCCTACGAGCAGTACTTC.

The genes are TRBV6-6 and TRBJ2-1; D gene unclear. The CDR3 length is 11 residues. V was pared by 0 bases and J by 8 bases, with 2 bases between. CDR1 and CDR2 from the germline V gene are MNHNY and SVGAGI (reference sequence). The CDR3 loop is CASSYSDEQFF. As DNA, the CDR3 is TGTGCCAGCAGTTACTCCGATGAGCAGTTCTTC.

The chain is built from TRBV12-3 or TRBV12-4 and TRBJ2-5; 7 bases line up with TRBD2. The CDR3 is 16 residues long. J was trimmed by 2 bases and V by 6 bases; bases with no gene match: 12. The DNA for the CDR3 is TGTGCCAGCAGCCCCTTTCGGGCGGGGGTACAAGAGACCCAGTACTTC. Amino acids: CASSPFRAGVQETQYF.

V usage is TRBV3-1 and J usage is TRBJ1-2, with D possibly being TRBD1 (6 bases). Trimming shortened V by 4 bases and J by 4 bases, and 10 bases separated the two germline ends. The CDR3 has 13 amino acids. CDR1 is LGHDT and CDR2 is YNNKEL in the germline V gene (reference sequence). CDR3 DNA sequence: TGTGCCAGCAGCCCCACAGGGTCCTATGGCTACACCTTC. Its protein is CASSPTGSYGYTF.

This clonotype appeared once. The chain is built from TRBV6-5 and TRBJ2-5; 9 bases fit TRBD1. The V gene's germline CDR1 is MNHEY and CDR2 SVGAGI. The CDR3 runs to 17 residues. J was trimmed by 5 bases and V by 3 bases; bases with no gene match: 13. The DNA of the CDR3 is TGTGCCAGCAGTTATTCAACCCCTACAGGGGGCCACGAGACCCAGTACTTC. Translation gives CASSYSTPTGGHETQYF.

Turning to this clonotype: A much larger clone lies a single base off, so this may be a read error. The CDR3 reads CAISESIGRRNSYNEQFF. CDR3 in DNA: TGTGCCATCAGTGAGTCGATAGGGCGGAGGAACTCCTACAATGAGCAGTTCTTC. The rearrangement links TRBV10-3 to TRBJ2-1; D is possibly TRBD2 (5 bases). Germline values: CDR1 ENHRY, CDR2 SYGVKD. V gave up 0 bases and J gave up 0 bases, with 15 bases separating them. The CDR3 has 18 amino acids.